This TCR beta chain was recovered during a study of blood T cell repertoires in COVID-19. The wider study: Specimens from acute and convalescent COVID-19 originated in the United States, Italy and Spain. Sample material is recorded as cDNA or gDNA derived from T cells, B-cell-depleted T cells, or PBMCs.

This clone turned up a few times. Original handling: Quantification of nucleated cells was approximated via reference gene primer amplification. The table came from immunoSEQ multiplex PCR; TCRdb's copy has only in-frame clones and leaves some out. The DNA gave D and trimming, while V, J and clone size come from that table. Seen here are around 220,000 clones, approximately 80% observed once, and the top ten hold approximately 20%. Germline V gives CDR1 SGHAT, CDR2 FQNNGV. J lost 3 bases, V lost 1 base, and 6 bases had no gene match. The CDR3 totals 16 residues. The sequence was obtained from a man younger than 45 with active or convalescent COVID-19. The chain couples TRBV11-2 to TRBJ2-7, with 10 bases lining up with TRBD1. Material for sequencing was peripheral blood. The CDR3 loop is CASSLGGTGAYYEQYF. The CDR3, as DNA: TGTGCCAGCAGCTTAGGAGGGACAGGGGCCTACTACGAGCAGTACTTC. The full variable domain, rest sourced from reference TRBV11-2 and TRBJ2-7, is EAGVAQSPRYKIIEKRQSVAFWCNPISGHATLYWYQQILGQGPKLLIQFQNNGVVDDSQLPKDRFSAERLKGVDSTLKIQPAKLEDSAVYLCASSLGGTGAYYEQYFGPGTRLTVT.